This record concerns one T cell receptor (beta chain) sequence. In the original workflow: Amplification with reference gene primers provided the estimates of nucleated cell counts. Generated by immunoSEQ multiplex PCR, the TCRdb table keeps only in-frame clones and is missing some. The V and J calls and clone size come from that table; D and trimming were worked out from the DNA. The top ten hold over 13% of the sample, which has around 170,000 clones, about 86% seen once. Per germline, CDR1 LNHDA and CDR2 SQIVND (reference sequence). CDR3 length: 15 residues. V lost 3 bases, J lost 0 bases, and 9 bases lay in between. This specimen belongs to a study of blood T cell repertoires in COVID-19.

This TCR came from a man in his thirties or forties with active or convalescent COVID-19. The chain uses TRBV19 and TRBJ1-3; unclear D gene. The material sequenced was peripheral blood. This chain's CDR3 is CASSMSHFSGNTIYF. For the CDR3, the DNA is TGTGCCAGTAGTATGTCGCACTTCTCTGGAAACACCATATATTTT.